This T cell receptor beta chain was observed in a study of T-cell reconstitution after alpha-beta-depleted transplantation in children. Study results and caveats: Surviving recipient T cells and thymic progenitors produced the high day-60 TCRbeta diversity seen in some patients. Among T cells one year after transplant, newly produced cells accounted for most counts and diversity. Reports say that about two months after transplant, the alpha-beta T cells came out of several hundred graft clones that had expanded.

Comments on this clonotype: Antigen specificity is unknown.

The germline CDR1 and CDR2 sequences are SGHRS and YFSETQ. V was trimmed by 0 bases and J by 1 base, leaving 5 bases between them. The CDR3 has 13 amino acids. Library preparation (for TCRbeta) was performed with unique molecular identifiers. TCRdb reanalysed the PCR reads using MiXCR and keeps one entry per CDR3 protein. Found here are around 100,000 distinct CDR3 sequences, 10% to 13% of them singletons; the top ten hold less than 40%. This sample comprised PBMCs, obtained before TCRalphabeta/CD19-depleted stem cell transplant. The chain is built from TRBV5-1 and TRBJ2-7; D is unclear. The TCR comes from a boy between 2 and 10 years old with acute lymphoblastic leukemia, due to receive a stem cell transplant. Here the CDR3 DNA reads TGCGCCAGCAGCTTGGGAAGATCCTACGAGCAGTACTTC. It yields the protein CASSLGRSYEQYF.